The 5 T cell receptor beta chains listed next were all sequenced from one sample in a study of CD8+ T cells in alopecia areata. As the sequencing template, cDNA was produced by extracting RNA and reverse transcribing it. Some clones are missing from TCRdb's copy, which holds only in-frame ones; the method was immunoSEQ multiplex PCR. Seen here are 150,000 to 200,000 clones, about 67% observed once, and the top ten hold 9.5% to 12%. This specimen consisted of CD8+ T cells sorted from blood, obtained at week 0. These receptors originate from a human donor with alopecia areata.

V gene TRBV5-8 combines with J gene TRBJ1-1; D is possibly TRBD1 (6 bases). V was clipped by 4 bases and J by 1 base, with 17 bases between them. The CDR3 length is 16 residues. The V gene's germline CDR1 is SGHTS and CDR2 YDEGEE. In DNA, the CDR3 is TGTGCCAGCAGCGGGGACCTTAGGGGGACGAACACTGAAGCTTTCTTT. This gives the protein CASSGDLRGTNTEAFF.

J is TRBJ2-7 and V is TRBV4-1; D remains unclear. The CDR3 covers 13 residues. Trimming pared 0 bases from V and 2 bases from J, leaving 5 bases between. CDR1 MGHRA and CDR2 YSYEKL come from the germline V gene. Here the CDR3 DNA reads TGCGCCAGCAGCCAAGACGCAACCTACGAGCAGTACTTC. Encoded protein: CASSQDATYEQYF.

V gene TRBV30 combines with J gene TRBJ2-7, with TRBD1 identical over 7 bases. Germline CDR1 reads GTSNPN; CDR2 reads SVGIG (reference sequence). V lost 0 bases and J lost 3; bases outside the gene matches: 5. This CDR3 has 14 residues. CDR3 coding DNA: TGTGCCTGGAGTGTACCGGGACAGTGCTACGAGCAGTACTTC. Amino acids: CAWSVPGQCYEQYF.

This clone was counted only a few times. V usage is TRBV28 and J usage is TRBJ2-1; D might be TRBD1 (6 bases). The germline V gene has CDR1 MDHEN and CDR2 SYDVKM. The V and J ends lost 5 bases and 6 bases respectively, with 14 bases between them. The CDR3 runs 14 residues. The CDR3 is CASSPPSRGNEQFF. In DNA, the CDR3 is TGTGCCAGCAGTCCCCCATCCAGGGGCAATGAGCAGTTCTTC.

On this clone: At one end, the junction sequence differs from germline, possibly due to a read error. This chain uses TRBV29-1 with TRBJ1-2; no firm D call. Germline CDR1 SQVTM, CDR2 ANQGSEA. The CDR3 covers 13 residues. The CDR3 DNA reads TGCAGCGTTGCCGACCGGTCTAAATATGGCTACACCTTC. Its translation: CSVADRSKYGYTF.